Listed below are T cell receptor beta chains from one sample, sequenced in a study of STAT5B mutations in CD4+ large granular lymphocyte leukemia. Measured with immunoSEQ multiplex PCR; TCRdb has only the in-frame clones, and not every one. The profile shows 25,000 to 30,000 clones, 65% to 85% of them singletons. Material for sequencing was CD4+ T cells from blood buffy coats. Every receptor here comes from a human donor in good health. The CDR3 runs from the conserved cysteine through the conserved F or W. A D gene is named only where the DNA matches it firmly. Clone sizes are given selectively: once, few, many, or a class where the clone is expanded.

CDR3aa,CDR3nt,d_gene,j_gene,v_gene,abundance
CASSMGQGGYSNQPQHF,TGTGCCAGCAGCATGGGACAGGGGGGATATAGCAATCAGCCCCAGCATTTT,TRBD1,TRBJ1-5,TRBV5-6,NA
CASSPEGAANEKLFF,TGTGCCAGCAGCCCCGAGGGGGCGGCTAATGAAAAACTGTTTTTT,TRBD1,TRBJ1-4,TRBV6-5,NA
CASSLRTGDGYTF,TGTGCCAGCAGTTTGAGGACAGGGGATGGCTACACCTTC,TRBD1,TRBJ1-2,TRBV27,NA
CSVGQGSGEQYF,TGCAGCGTCGGACAGGGTTCGGGCGAGCAGTACTTC,TRBD1,TRBJ2-7,TRBV29-1,NA
CASRGQGDYGYTF,TGTGCCAGCAGAGGACAGGGTGACTATGGCTACACCTTC,TRBD1,TRBJ1-2,TRBV28,NA
CASSLPPTGGYYGYTF,TGTGCCAGCAGCCTACCTCCAACAGGGGGTTACTATGGCTACACCTTC,TRBD1,TRBJ1-2,TRBV28,once
CASSQVGLAGADTQYF,TGCGCCAGCAGCCAAGTTGGGTTAGCGGGCGCAGATACGCAGTATTTT,TRBD2,TRBJ2-3,TRBV4-1,NA
CSAGGSMNTEAFF,TGCAGCGCCGGGGGCTCCATGAACACTGAAGCTTTCTTT,NA,TRBJ1-1,TRBV29-1,NA
CASSFHNTGELFF,TGTGCCAGCAGCTTCCATAACACCGGGGAGCTGTTTTTT,NA,TRBJ2-2,TRBV5-4,NA
CASSPTAEPNYGYTF,TGTGCCAGCTCACCGACAGCGGAGCCTAACTATGGCTACACCTTC,NA,TRBJ1-2,TRBV18,NA
CATKYSNQPQHF,TGTGCCACCAAGTATAGCAATCAGCCCCAGCATTTT,NA,TRBJ1-5,TRBV6-1,few
CASSQSRGGYGYTF,TGTGCCAGCAGCCAAAGCAGGGGCGGCTATGGCTACACCTTC,NA,TRBJ1-2,TRBV14,NA
CASSLDRTGGTQYF,TGTGCCAGCAGCTTAGACAGGACCGGGGGGACCCAGTACTTC,NA,TRBJ2-5,TRBV7-2,NA
CASSPVRQGGNTIYF,TGTGCCAGCTCACCGGTTCGACAGGGGGGAAACACCATATATTTT,TRBD1,TRBJ1-3,TRBV18,NA
CASSPTNGPQPQHF,TGTGCCAGCAGCCCTACCAACGGGCCCCAGCCCCAGCATTTT,NA,TRBJ1-5,TRBV28,NA
CSVFPGSGANVLTF,TGCAGCGTTTTTCCCGGGTCTGGGGCCAACGTCCTGACTTTC,NA,TRBJ2-6,TRBV29-1,NA
CSVAGTTGANVLTF,TGCAGCGTTGCGGGCACCACTGGGGCCAACGTCCTGACTTTC,NA,TRBJ2-6,TRBV29-1,NA
CASSFSPANTGELFF,TGCGCCAGCAGCTTTTCTCCAGCGAACACCGGGGAGCTGTTTTTT,NA,TRBJ2-2,TRBV5-1,NA
CASSGPGGAYGYTF,TGTGCCAGCAGTGGACCAGGGGGCGCCTATGGCTACACCTTC,TRBD1,TRBJ1-2,TRBV6-4,NA
CASSSGGGSEAFF,TGTGCCAGCAGTTCGGGGGGCGGCTCTGAAGCTTTCTTT,NA,TRBJ1-1,TRBV6-5,NA
CASTADSLGTDTQYF,TGTGCCAGTACCGCGGACAGTCTAGGCACAGATACGCAGTATTTT,NA,TRBJ2-3,TRBV19,NA
CASSRGGGETQYF,TGTGCCAGCAGCCGAGGGGGTGGAGAGACCCAGTACTTC,NA,TRBJ2-5,TRBV5-5,once
CASSSILNPYNEQFF,TGTGCCAGCAGTTCAATCCTAAACCCCTACAATGAGCAGTTCTTC,NA,TRBJ2-1,TRBV27,NA
CASRERLAGDGELFF,TGTGCCAGCAGAGAACGACTAGCGGGAGACGGGGAGCTGTTTTTT,TRBD2,TRBJ2-2,TRBV7-2,NA
CASSVAAQGFSGNTIYF,TGTGCCAGCAGCGTAGCCGCACAGGGCTTCTCTGGAAACACCATATATTTT,NA,TRBJ1-3,TRBV9,NA
CASSGGVRAWGTEAFF,TGTGCCAGCAGTGGAGGGGTCAGGGCTTGGGGGACTGAAGCTTTCTTT,NA,TRBJ1-1,TRBV27,NA
CASSPGDAEAFF,TGTGCCAGCTCACCGGGGGACGCTGAAGCTTTCTTT,NA,TRBJ1-1,TRBV18,once
CASSLNRERETQYF,TGTGCCAGCAGTCTCAACAGGGAGCGGGAGACCCAGTACTTC,NA,TRBJ2-5,TRBV6-5,NA
CASSEAGLAASTDTQYF,TGTGCCAGCAGTGAAGCGGGGCTAGCGGCCTCCACAGATACGCAGTATTTT,TRBD2,TRBJ2-3,TRBV2,NA